This T cell receptor (beta chain) was sequenced in a study of T cells in Graves' hyperthyroidism and ophthalmopathy. Clinical symptoms, serum thyroxine, TRAb, thyroid ultrasound and orbital computed tomography established diagnosis. Study-level findings and limits: Most thyroid-expanded clonotypes above 0.001 were also found in blood.

RNA transcripts yielded amplified TCR beta CDR3 regions. Initially, a first-round RT-PCR of the TCR CDR3 employed the HTBI primer set. A single record per CDR3 protein comes from TCRdb applying MiXCR to the multiplex PCR reads. The sample lists hundreds of thousands of distinct CDR3 sequences; under 25% were seen once. A note on this clonotype: Its antigen is still unknown.

The junction had 15 bases not matched to a gene; V was cut back by 4 bases and J by 3 bases. The CDR3 loop spans 18 amino acids. Germline CDR1 and CDR2: SGHRS and YFSETQ. V usage is TRBV5-1 and J usage is TRBJ2-2; TRBD1 aligns across 7 bases. This clonotype was sampled from a man between 25 and 39 years old with Graves' ophthalmopathy. The sequencing sample was made of blood. The CDR3: CASSPTAGQADHTGELFF. The CDR3 region has the DNA TGCGCCAGCAGCCCAACGGCAGGACAGGCCGATCACACCGGGGAGCTGTTTTTT. Supplemented by reference TRBV5-1 and TRBJ2-2, the full variable domain reads KAGVTQTPRYLIKTRGQQVTLSCSPISGHRSVSWYQQTPGQGLQFLFEYFSETQRNKGNFPGRFSGRQFSNSRSEMNVSTLELGDSALYLCASSPTAGQADHTGELFFGEGSRLTVL.